A single sample gave rise to the 27 T cell receptor beta chains below, sequenced in a study of T cell repertoires in cytomegalovirus infection. TCRdb reanalysed the reads using MiXCR and keeps one entry per CDR3 protein. This repertoire shows some 700,000 distinct CDR3 sequences, roughly 36% found once; its top ten account for under 3%. Sequencing input: PBMCs. The receptor source for this set is a human donor in good health (CMV status not recorded). Some clones in this sample may be carry-over from other donors' samples.

The V and J genes are TRBV4-2 and TRBJ2-1; 11 positions match TRBD2. Germline V CDR1 and CDR2: LGHNA, YNFKEQ. The CDR3 covers 16 residues. Trimming cost V 1 base and J 6 bases; bases outside gene matches: 5. Here the CDR3 DNA reads TGTGCCAGCAGCCAAGGAATAGCGGGAGGGCTCAATGAGCAGTTCTTC. It specifies CASSQGIAGGLNEQFF.

Worth noting for this clonotype: At one end, the junction sequence differs from germline, possibly due to a read error. The CDR3 reads CASNLTNTGELFF. Written as DNA, the CDR3 is TGTGCCAGCAACTTAACAAACACCGGGGAGCTGTTTTTT. V gene TRBV11-1 combines with J gene TRBJ2-2; D is undetermined. The V gene's germline CDR1 is SGHAT and CDR2 FQDESV (reference sequence). The CDR3 runs 13 residues.

V gene TRBV10-1 combines with J gene TRBJ2-5; possibly TRBD1 for D (6 bases). The CDR3 spans 13 residues. The germline CDR1 and CDR2 sequences are WNHNN and SYGVQD (reference sequence). Between the trimmed V and J ends, which lost 2 bases and 2 bases, there was a span of 6 bases. The CDR3 sequence is CASSEGQQETQYF. CDR3 in DNA: TGCGCCAGCAGTGAGGGACAGCAAGAGACCCAGTACTTC.

The chain links TRBV5-1 to TRBJ1-4; 8 positions match TRBD1. CDR1 and CDR2 from the germline V gene are SGHRS and YFSETQ. This CDR3 spans 16 amino acids. With 4 bases clipped from V and 5 bases from J, the junction kept 10 bases outside the gene matches. DNA of the CDR3: TGCGCCAGCAGCCTCGCCTGGGGACAGGCGAATGAAAAACTGTTTTTT. Its translation is CASSLAWGQANEKLFF.

This clonotype was counted between two and nine times. The chain has TRBV12-3 or TRBV12-4 and TRBJ1-5, with 7 bases fitting TRBD1. Trimming removed 6 bases from V and 5 bases from J; junction bases left unmatched: 10. This CDR3 has 15 residues. This chain's CDR3 is CASSLTGSAYQPQHF. CDR3 in DNA: TGTGCCAGCAGCCTGACAGGGTCTGCTTATCAGCCCCAGCATTTT.

This clonotype was counted only a few times. This rearrangement joins TRBV5-5 to TRBJ2-7; D is ambiguous. Germline V lookup: CDR1 SGHKS, CDR2 YYEKEE (reference sequence). The V and J ends lost 3 bases and 6 bases respectively, with 19 bases between them. The CDR3 covers 15 residues. The chain's CDR3 is CASSSIQTGRLEQYF. The CDR3 nucleotides read TGTGCCAGCAGCTCGATCCAGACGGGCCGGCTCGAGCAGTACTTC.

This chain connects TRBV29-1 to TRBJ1-2, with no clear D. The CDR3 totals 11 residues. Germline values: CDR1 SQVTM, CDR2 ANQGSEA. Trimming shortened V by 6 bases and J by 2 bases, and 7 bases separated the two germline ends. CDR3 residues: CSVTGNYGYTF. The CDR3 DNA follows: TGCAGCGTAACGGGAAACTATGGCTACACCTTC.

The rearrangement links TRBV30 to TRBJ2-7; D might be TRBD1 (6 bases). Germline assignment: CDR1 GTSNPN and CDR2 SVGIG (reference sequence). CDR3 length: 13 amino acids. The germline V and J ends were trimmed by 0 bases and 1 base, with 7 bases remaining between them. CDR3 sequence: CAWSVTGSYEQYF. The CDR3 nucleotides are TGTGCCTGGAGTGTAACAGGGTCCTACGAGCAGTACTTC.

This clonotype occurred many times. For the CDR3, the DNA is TGTGCCAGCAGTCCGGGACTAGCGGGGGGGCTTCTTGAGCAGTTCTTC. It encodes CASSPGLAGGLLEQFF. The chain links TRBV7-9 to TRBJ2-1; 16 bases line up with TRBD2. Germline loops: CDR1 SEHNR, CDR2 FQNEAQ (reference sequence). The CDR3 is 16 residues long. J lost 9 bases, V lost 6 bases, and 8 bases had no gene match.

The J gene is TRBJ2-5, the V gene TRBV7-9; 10 bases map to TRBD1. The CDR3 has 16 residues. The germline gives CDR1 SEHNR, CDR2 FQNEAQ (reference sequence). After removal of 5 bases from V and 3 bases from J, the junction contained 9 bases not matched to a gene. The CDR3 nucleotides read TGTGCCAGCAGCCCACGCCTGGGACAGGGGAAAGAGACCCAGTACTTC. Translating gives CASSPRLGQGKETQYF.

Note on this clonotype: A much larger clone lies a single base off, so this may be a read error. The chain joins TRBV7-3 to TRBJ1-2; D uncertain. V was cut by 4 bases and J by 4 bases, with 16 bases left in between. The CDR3 contains 15 residues. The germline V gene has CDR1 SGHTA and CDR2 FQGTGA. This CDR3 is CASSSPNHGVYGYTF. CDR3 coding DNA: TGTGCCAGCAGCTCCCCAAATCATGGGGTCTATGGCTACACCTTC.

The chain recombines TRBV3-1 with TRBJ1-1; D is possibly TRBD1 (5 bases). The CDR3 covers 17 residues. V was shortened by 3 bases and J by 7 bases, with 24 bases between the two germline ends. The V gene's germline CDR1 is LGHDT and CDR2 YNNKEL (reference sequence). The CDR3 coding sequence is TGTGCCAGCAGCCAGGATAGGGGCGGCGGGCCCCGACTTGAAGCTTTCTTT. Amino acid sequence: CASSQDRGGGPRLEAFF.

A few counts support this clonotype. This sequence joins TRBV6-2 or TRBV6-3 and TRBJ2-1; weak D call: TRBD2 (5 bases). CDR3 size: 14 residues. Germline CDR1 MNHEY, CDR2 SVGEGT. Trimming took 4 bases from V and 7 from J, leaving 14 bases between them. CDR3 DNA: TGTGCCAGCAGTTCTACCGGACTCGTTAATGAGCAGTTCTTC. Residues: CASSSTGLVNEQFF.

This clonotype came up a few times. The chain recombines TRBV3-1 with TRBJ2-3; 12 positions match TRBD2. Germline trimming cut 4 bases from V and 4 bases from J; bases unmatched to any gene: 3. The CDR3 runs 15 residues. Germline lookup yields CDR1 LGHDT and CDR2 YNNKEL (reference sequence). The CDR3 DNA sequence: TGTGCCAGCAGCCTCAGGACTAGCGGGGCAGATACGCAGTATTTT. Amino acids: CASSLRTSGADTQYF.

This clonotype was detected a few times. V usage is TRBV6-1 and J usage is TRBJ1-2; no firm D call. The length of the CDR3 is 13 residues. From germline, CDR1 is MNHNS and CDR2 SASEGT. The V gene lost 0 bases and the J gene lost 7 bases, with 9 bases spanning the gap. CDR3 sequence (DNA): TGTGCCAGCAGTGAAGCCCAAGGGTTTGGCTACACCTTC. Encoded protein: CASSEAQGFGYTF.

Written as DNA, the CDR3 is TGTGCCAGCAGCCCGCATAATGAAAAACTGTTTTTT. This gives the protein CASSPHNEKLFF. This chain uses TRBV7-9 with TRBJ1-4, with D unresolved. With 5 bases removed from V and 4 bases from J, the gap between germline ends came to 5 bases. The CDR3 runs 12 residues. In germline, CDR1 is SEHNR, CDR2 FQNEAQ (reference sequence).

Details on this clonotype: Lacking the conserved final phenylalanine or tryptophan, this CDR3 likely reflects a read error. The chain has TRBV28 and TRBJ1-5; D gene ambiguous. Per germline, CDR1 MDHEN and CDR2 SYDVKM. V was shortened by 7 bases and J by 3 bases, with 13 bases between the two germline ends. The CDR3 loop spans 14 amino acids. CDR3 region: CASIPGPSNQPQHL. Here the CDR3 DNA reads TGTGCCAGCATTCCGGGCCCCTCCAATCAGCCCCAGCATTTG.

Notes on this clonotype: It may be a read error: a sequence one base away is much more abundant. The V gene is TRBV28, the J gene TRBJ2-7; D is perhaps TRBD1 (6 bases). The CDR3 is 15 residues long. Germline loops: CDR1 MDHEN, CDR2 SYDVKM. This CDR3 is CDSSTTWDKLYEQYF. CDR3 coding DNA: TGTGACAGCAGTACCACCTGGGACAAGCTCTACGAGCAGTACTTC.

The V and J genes are TRBV20-1 and TRBJ1-5, with D perhaps TRBD1 (6 bases). CDR3 length equals 15 residues. CDR1 and CDR2 (germline): DFQATT, SNEGSKA (reference sequence). The V gene lost 2 bases and the J gene lost 2 bases, with 13 bases spanning the gap. In nucleotides, the CDR3 is TGCAGTGCTAGAATACCAGGGGCTGGCAATCAGCCCCAGCATTTT. Its translation is CSARIPGAGNQPQHF.

This clonotype turned up a few times. The rearrangement uses TRBV7-6 and TRBJ1-2; 9 positions match TRBD1. The V gene's germline CDR1 is SGHVS and CDR2 FNYEAQ. The V segment lost 2 bases and the J segment 8 bases; nucleotides outside the gene matches: 9. The CDR3 is 15 amino acids. The CDR3 protein is CASSLFEGQGEGYTF. In nucleotides, the CDR3 is TGTGCCAGCAGCTTATTCGAGGGACAGGGAGAAGGCTACACCTTC.

This clonotype was counted ten times or more. The chain employs TRBV7-2 and TRBJ2-7; D possibly corresponds to TRBD1 (5 bases). CDR1 is SGHTA and CDR2 is FQGNSA in the germline V gene. Trimming stripped 4 bases from V and 4 bases from J, with 11 bases between. CDR3 size: 13 residues. CDR3 loop: CASSSLSGYEQYF. The CDR3, as DNA: TGTGCCAGCAGCTCCCTCTCAGGGTACGAGCAGTACTTC. The whole variable domain, filled in from reference TRBV7-2 and TRBJ2-7, reads GAGVSQSPSNKVTEKGKDVELRCDPISGHTALYWYRQSLGQGLEFLIYFQGNSAPDKSGLPSDRFSAERTGGSVSTLTIQRTQQEDSAVYLCASSSLSGYEQYFGPGTRLTVT.

The table lists this clonotype with a few counts. The chain employs TRBV7-2 and TRBJ2-1, with 9 bases lining up with TRBD2. J lost 7 bases, V lost 0 bases, and 10 bases had no gene match. The length of the CDR3 is 17 residues. The germline CDR1 and CDR2 sequences are SGHTA and FQGNSA. For the CDR3, the DNA is TGTGCCAGCAGCTTAGCTCCCCGCGGGAGGGCCGTTAATGAGCAGTTCTTC. Its translation is CASSLAPRGRAVNEQFF.

The chain's CDR3 is CASSPGGVAEQFF. For the CDR3, the DNA is TGTGCCAGCTCACCCGGAGGGGTTGCGGAGCAGTTCTTC. V is TRBV18 and J is TRBJ2-1, with D perhaps TRBD2 (6 bases). The germline V and J ends were trimmed by 3 bases and 10 bases, with 13 bases remaining between them. The germline gives CDR1 KGHSH, CDR2 LQKENI. The length of the CDR3 is 13 residues.

This clonotype was counted only a few times. The chain links TRBV28 to TRBJ2-7, with D maybe TRBD1 (5 bases). The germline V gene encodes CDR1 MDHEN and CDR2 SYDVKM. The V end was cut by 2 bases, the J end by 0 bases, with 20 bases between. This CDR3 region has 18 residues. CDR3 sequence reads: CASSLSVYGRADSYEQYF. The CDR3 region has the DNA TGTGCCAGCAGTTTAAGCGTTTACGGCAGGGCGGACTCCTACGAGCAGTACTTC.

This clonotype was detected a few times. The J gene is TRBJ1-1, the V gene TRBV11-3; a possible D gene is TRBD1 (5 bases). CDR3 length equals 14 residues. Germline V gene data show CDR1 as SGHNT and CDR2 as YENEEA. The ends were cut back, 0 bases at V and 4 bases at J, with 9 bases in the middle. CDR3 residues: CASSLDGRGTEAFF. The DNA of the CDR3 is TGTGCCAGCAGCTTAGATGGGAGGGGCACTGAAGCTTTCTTT.

This chain joins TRBV23-1 and TRBJ2-1; TRBD2 might be the D (6 bases). TRBV23-1 is placed among ORFs of uncertain function. The CDR3 is 13 amino acids. Trimming took off 3 bases at V and 9 bases at J, with 12 bases between the two ends. The CDR3 loop is CASSQEEGGEQFF. The CDR3 bases are TGCGCCAGCAGTCAGGAGGAGGGCGGTGAGCAGTTCTTC.

The table lists this clonotype with a count of one. V and J are TRBV18 and TRBJ2-2, with TRBD1 matching 7 bases. Per the germline V gene, CDR1 is KGHSH and CDR2 is LQKENI. V lost 1 base, J lost 3 bases, and 2 bases stayed unmatched. The CDR3 consists of 15 residues. CDR3 residues: CASSPQGADTGELFF. CDR3 sequence (DNA): TGTGCCAGCTCACCACAGGGGGCGGACACCGGGGAGCTGTTTTTT.